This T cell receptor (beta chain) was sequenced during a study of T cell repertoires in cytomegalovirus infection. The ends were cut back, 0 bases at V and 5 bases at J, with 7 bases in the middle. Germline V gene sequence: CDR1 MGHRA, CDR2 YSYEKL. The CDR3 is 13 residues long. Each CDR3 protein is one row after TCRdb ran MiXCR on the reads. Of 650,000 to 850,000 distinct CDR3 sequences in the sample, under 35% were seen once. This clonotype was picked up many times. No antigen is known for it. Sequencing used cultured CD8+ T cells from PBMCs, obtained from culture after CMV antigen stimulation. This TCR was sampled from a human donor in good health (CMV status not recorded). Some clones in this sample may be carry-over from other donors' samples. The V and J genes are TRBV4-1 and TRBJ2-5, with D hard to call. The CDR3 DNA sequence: TGCGCCAGCAGCCAAGATGGTGGGGAGACCCAGTACTTC. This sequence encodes CASSQDGGETQYF.